This paragraph reports one TCR beta chain. Antigen unknown. The junction shows a germline mismatch at one end, possibly a read error. This entry comes from a study of T cell repertoires in ileal Crohn's disease. Study at large: About half of patients got postoperative therapy: 11 thiopurines, around 18 anti-TNF. Study-level points and caveats: Endoscopic recurrence occurred in every patient whose clonality exceeded 26.8%.

Clones were read by immunoSEQ multiplex PCR, and TCRdb kept only the in-frame ones, dropping some. The top ten clones hold about a tenth of a sample with 9,500 to 15,000 clones, around 83% of them seen once. Documented time point: neoterminal ileum biopsy at postoperative endoscopy, about 6 months after surgery. Germline-derived CDR1 and CDR2 are SGHAT and FQDESV (reference sequence). The CDR3 is 14 residues long. V gene TRBV11-1 combines with J gene TRBJ2-6; TRBD2 aligns across 8 bases. Sequencing was done on a sample of ileal tissue. This clonotype was sampled from an adult with Crohn's disease. CDR3: CASSYPRGGNVLTF. The DNA for the CDR3 is TGTGCCAGCAGCTACCCCCGGGGGGGCAACGTCCTGACTTTC.